This T cell receptor (beta chain) was captured in a study of identical twins. TCRdb analysed the 5' RACE reads with MiXCR anew, one entry per CDR3 protein. Here the sample spans 240,000 or so distinct CDR3 sequences, about 7% being singletons. The CDR3 covers 14 residues. Germline lookup yields CDR1 SGHDT and CDR2 YYEEEE. V lost 7 bases and J lost 4, with 15 bases in between. These records were also assigned to another study, of yellow fever vaccine responses in identical twins.

The sample consisted of memory (CD45RO+) T cells sorted from blood. The genes are TRBV5-6 and TRBJ2-4, with D hard to call. This sequence originates from a woman under 30 in good health. CDR3 amino acids: CASGYSGVKNIQYF. The DNA of the CDR3 is TGTGCCAGCGGGTATAGTGGGGTAAAAAACATTCAGTACTTC.